This T cell receptor (beta chain) stems from a study of T cell responses to AZD1222 COVID-19 vaccine. Note on this clone: Its antigen is as yet unknown.

Study results and caveats: Elevations in Spike-specific TCR breadth and depth followed administration of two AZD1222 doses. Only a handful of AZD1222 recipients, six or seven in all, had baseline seropositivity. A reported finding is that nearly half of spike-specific TCRs target unmutated variant regions. Most donors were white British and more were female, and clonal diversity was possibly underestimated.

Assay: immunoSEQ multiplex PCR; the TCRdb copy retains only in-frame clones and omits some. The table has about 110,000 clones, about 90% seen once. The specimen was peripheral blood, collected on day 0 of AZD1222 vaccination. This TCR derives from an adult in good health.

Written as DNA, the CDR3 is TGCGCCAGCAGAACAGGCGTGGGTGAAAAACTGTTTTTT. Its protein product is CASRTGVGEKLFF. V is TRBV4-1 and J is TRBJ1-4; D perhaps matches TRBD1 (5 bases). Trimming cost V 6 bases and J 7 bases, with 12 bases left between them. Germline V gives CDR1 MGHRA, CDR2 YSYEKL. CDR3 length: 13 residues.